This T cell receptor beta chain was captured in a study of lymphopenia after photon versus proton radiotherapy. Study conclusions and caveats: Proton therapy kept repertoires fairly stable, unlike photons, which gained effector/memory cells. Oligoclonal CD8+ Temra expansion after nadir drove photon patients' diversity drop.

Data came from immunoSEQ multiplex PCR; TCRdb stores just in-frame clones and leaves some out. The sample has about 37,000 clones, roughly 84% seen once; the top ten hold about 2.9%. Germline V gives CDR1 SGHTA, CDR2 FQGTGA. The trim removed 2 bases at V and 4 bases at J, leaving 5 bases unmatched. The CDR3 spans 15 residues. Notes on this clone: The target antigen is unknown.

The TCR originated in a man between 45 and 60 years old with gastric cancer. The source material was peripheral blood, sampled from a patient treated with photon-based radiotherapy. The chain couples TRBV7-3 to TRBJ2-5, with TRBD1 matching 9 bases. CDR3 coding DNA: TGTGCCAGCAGCTTAGGGGGACAGGGTCGAGAGACCCAGTACTTC. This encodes CASSLGGQGRETQYF.